The sequence of this TCR beta chain was determined in a study of response to subunit inactivated influenza vaccine. TCRdb called the RT-PCR reads again in MiXCR, with one record for every CDR3 protein. The sample includes under 200,000 distinct CDR3 sequences, around 12% of them seen just once. The V and J ends lost 3 bases and 5 bases respectively, with 14 bases between them. This CDR3 has 15 residues. Germline V gives CDR1 MNHNS, CDR2 SASEGT. These same data were also listed under a study on T cells expressing NK-cell markers. That report adds: UMI-tagged 5'RACE template switching yielded the TCR beta cDNA.

The sequencing here drew on CD8+ T cells sorted from PBMCs, taken roughly 12 days after vaccination. This chain connects TRBV6-1 to TRBJ1-5; no reliable D call. The receptor comes from a man aged 50 to 60 who received an inactivated influenza vaccine. CDR3 region: CASSDRSSWDQPQHF. For the CDR3, the DNA is TGTGCCAGCAGTGACAGGAGTTCGTGGGATCAGCCCCAGCATTTT.